This T cell receptor (beta chain) was recovered during a study of blood T cells in healthy people across ages. Germline V gene lookup returns CDR1 SGHVS and CDR2 FNYEAQ. Between the trimmed V and J ends, which lost 1 base and 5 bases, there was a span of 17 bases. This CDR3 has 16 residues. Peripheral blood was drawn, about 10 milliliters per donor. Through a sample-barcoded 5' primer and a J-beta primer mix, a second PCR was run for roughly 6 to 11 cycles. In TCRdb, the 5' RACE reads were re-called with MiXCR into one record per CDR3 protein. In the table there are roughly 1,500,000 distinct CDR3 sequences, around 35% of which are singletons.

This receptor was obtained from a woman aged 25 to 39 in good health. Sequencing was done on a sample of blood. The chain links TRBV7-6 to TRBJ2-5; TRBD1 or TRBD2 may be the D gene (5 bases each). The CDR3 DNA follows: TGTGCCAGCAGCTTAGAGTCTTCGCTGGGGGTGGAGACCCAGTACTTC. Translation gives CASSLESSLGVETQYF. Variable domain in full (rest from reference TRBV7-6 and TRBJ2-5): GAGVSQSPRYKVTKRGQDVALRCDPISGHVSLYWYRQALGQGPEFLTYFNYEAQQDKSGLPNDRFSAERPEGSISTLTIQRTEQRDSAMYRCASSLESSLGVETQYFGPGTRLLVL.